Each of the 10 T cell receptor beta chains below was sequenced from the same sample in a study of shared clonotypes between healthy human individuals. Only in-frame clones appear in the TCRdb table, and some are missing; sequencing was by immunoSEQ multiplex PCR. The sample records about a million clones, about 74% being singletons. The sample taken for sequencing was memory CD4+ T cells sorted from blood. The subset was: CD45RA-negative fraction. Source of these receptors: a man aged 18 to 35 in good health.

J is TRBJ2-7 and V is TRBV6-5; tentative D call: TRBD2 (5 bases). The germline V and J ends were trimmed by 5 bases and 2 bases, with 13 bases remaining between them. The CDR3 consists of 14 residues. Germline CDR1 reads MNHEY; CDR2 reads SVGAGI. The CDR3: CASSLGLNPYEQYF. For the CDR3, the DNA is TGTGCCAGCAGTCTTGGACTCAACCCCTACGAGCAGTACTTC.

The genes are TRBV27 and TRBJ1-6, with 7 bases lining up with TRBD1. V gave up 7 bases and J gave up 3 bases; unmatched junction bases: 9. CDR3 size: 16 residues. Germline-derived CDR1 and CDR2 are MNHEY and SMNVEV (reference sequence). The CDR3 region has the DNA TGTGCCAGCACCCCTCAAGGGACAGTCTATAATTCACCCCTCCACTTT. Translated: CASTPQGTVYNSPLHF.

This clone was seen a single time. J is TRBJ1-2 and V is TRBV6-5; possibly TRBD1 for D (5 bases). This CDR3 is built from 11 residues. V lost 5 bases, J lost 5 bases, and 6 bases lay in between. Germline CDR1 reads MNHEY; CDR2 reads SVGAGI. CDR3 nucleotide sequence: TGTGCCAGCAGTGACAGATATGGCTACACCTTC. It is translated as CASSDRYGYTF.

The CDR3 loop reads CAWSLTRAEAFF. In DNA form, the CDR3 reads TGTGCCTGGAGTTTGACTCGGGCTGAAGCTTTCTTT. The chain employs TRBV30 and TRBJ1-1; no reliable D call. Germline V gene data show CDR1 as GTSNPN and CDR2 as SVGIG (reference sequence). V was trimmed by 2 bases and J by 6 bases, leaving 10 bases between them. CDR3 size: 12 residues.

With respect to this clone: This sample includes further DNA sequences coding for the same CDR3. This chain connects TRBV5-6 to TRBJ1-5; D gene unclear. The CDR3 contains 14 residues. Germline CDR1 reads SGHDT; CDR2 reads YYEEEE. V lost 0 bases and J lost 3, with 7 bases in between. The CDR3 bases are TGTGCCAGCAGCTTGGGATTGTCCAATCAGCCCCAGCATTTT. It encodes CASSLGLSNQPQHF.

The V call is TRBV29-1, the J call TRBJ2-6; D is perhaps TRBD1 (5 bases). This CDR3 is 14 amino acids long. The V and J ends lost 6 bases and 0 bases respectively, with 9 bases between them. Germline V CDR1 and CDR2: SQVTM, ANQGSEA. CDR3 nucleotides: TGCAGCGTGACACAGGTCTCTGGGGCCAACGTCCTGACTTTC. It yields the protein CSVTQVSGANVLTF.

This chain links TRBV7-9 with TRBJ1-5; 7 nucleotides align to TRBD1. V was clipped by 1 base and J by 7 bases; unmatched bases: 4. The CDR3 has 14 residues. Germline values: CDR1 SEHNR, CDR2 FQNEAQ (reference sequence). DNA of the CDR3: TGTGCCAGCAGCTTAGGACAGGGAGAGCAGCCCCAGCATTTT. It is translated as CASSLGQGEQPQHF.

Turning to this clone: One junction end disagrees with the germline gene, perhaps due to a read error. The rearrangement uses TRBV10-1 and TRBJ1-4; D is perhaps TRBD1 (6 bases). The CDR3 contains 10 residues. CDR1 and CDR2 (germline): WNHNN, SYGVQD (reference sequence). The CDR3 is CAIPQQGTRF. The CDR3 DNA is TGCGCCATTCCCCAACAGGGCACCAGATTT.

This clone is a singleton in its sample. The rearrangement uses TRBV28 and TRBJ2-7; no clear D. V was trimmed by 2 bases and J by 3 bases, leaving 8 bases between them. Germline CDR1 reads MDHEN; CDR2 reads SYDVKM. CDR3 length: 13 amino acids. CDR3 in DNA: TGTGCCAGCAGTTTACTAGGCAGCTACGAGCAGTACTTC. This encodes CASSLLGSYEQYF.

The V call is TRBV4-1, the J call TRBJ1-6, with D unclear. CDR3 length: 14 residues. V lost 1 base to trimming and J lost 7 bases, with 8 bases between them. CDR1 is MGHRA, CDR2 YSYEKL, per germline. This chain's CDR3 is CASSQGTENSPLHF. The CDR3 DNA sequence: TGCGCCAGCAGCCAAGGGACGGAGAATTCACCCCTCCACTTT.